These 2 T cell receptor beta chains were sequenced from one sample in a study of blood T cell repertoires in COVID-19. The repertoire was sequenced with immunoSEQ multiplex PCR; TCRdb's copy has only in-frame clones and lacks some. The profile shows roughly 250,000 clones, approximately 83% of them singletons. Sequenced sample: peripheral blood. These receptors were taken from a person aged 70 to 85 with COVID-19, enrolled during active disease.

The chain joins TRBV29-1 to TRBJ2-7, with D uncertain. The CDR3 spans 15 residues. CDR1 is SQVTM, CDR2 ANQGSEA, per germline. Trimming left V 4 bases short and J 1 base short, with 17 bases between. CDR3 protein: CSVVIAPSLSYEQYF. The CDR3, as DNA: TGCAGCGTTGTAATTGCGCCCTCATTGTCCTACGAGCAGTACTTC.

The V call is TRBV7-3, the J call TRBJ1-5, with D uncertain. Trimming took off 5 bases at V and 7 bases at J, with 18 bases between the two ends. CDR3 size: 15 residues. Per germline, CDR1 SGHTA and CDR2 FQGTGA. The CDR3 protein is CASSPLARVGQPQHF. CDR3 sequence (DNA): TGTGCCAGCAGCCCGCTGGCGCGGGTAGGACAGCCCCAGCATTTT.